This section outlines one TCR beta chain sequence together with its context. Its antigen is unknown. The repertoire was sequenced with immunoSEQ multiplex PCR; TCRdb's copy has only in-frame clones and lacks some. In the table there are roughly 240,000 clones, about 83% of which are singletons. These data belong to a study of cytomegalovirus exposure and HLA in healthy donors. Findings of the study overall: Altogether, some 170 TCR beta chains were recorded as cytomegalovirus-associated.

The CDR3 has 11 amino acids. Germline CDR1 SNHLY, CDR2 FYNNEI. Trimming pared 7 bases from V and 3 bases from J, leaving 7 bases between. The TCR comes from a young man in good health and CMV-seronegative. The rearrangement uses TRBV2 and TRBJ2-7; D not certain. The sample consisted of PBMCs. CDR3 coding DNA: TGTGCCAGCACCTCCAGCTACGAGCAGTACTTC. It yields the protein CASTSSYEQYF. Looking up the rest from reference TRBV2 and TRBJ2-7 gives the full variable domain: EPEVTQTPSHQVTQMGQEVILRCVPISNHLYFYWYRQILGQKVEFLVSFYNNEISEKSEIFDDQFSVERPDGSNFTLKIRSTKLEDSAMYFCASTSSYEQYFGPGTRLTVT.